This TCR beta chain was identified in a study of cytomegalovirus exposure and HLA in healthy donors. Study-wide findings and caveats: In most subjects, TCR beta sequences reportedly gave accurate predictions of HLA-A and HLA-B alleles. An ancestry cluster, one associated with Asian ancestry, reportedly showed fewer N-insertions than the 666-donor mean in a later analysis. One variant, a missense change in DCLRE1C, was linked in a later analysis to TCR beta V- and J-gene trimming.

Primers: 60 Vbeta forward and 13 Jbeta reverse. Generated by immunoSEQ multiplex PCR, the TCRdb table keeps only in-frame clones and is missing some. The sample shows 110,000 to 150,000 clones, approximately 79% of them seen only once. The CDR3 is 15 residues long. V dropped 3 bases and J dropped 4; count of bases not matched to a gene: 7. Germline V lookup: CDR1 SGDLS, CDR2 YYNGEE. With regard to this clone: Its antigen is not identified.

What was sequenced was PBMCs. The clonotype was recovered from a woman in her 30s in good health and CMV-seronegative. The rearrangement links TRBV9 to TRBJ1-5; 7 positions agree with TRBD1. For the CDR3, the DNA is TGTGCCAGCAGCGCCCGGGACAGTCGAAATCAGCCCCAGCATTTT. Its protein product is CASSARDSRNQPQHF.